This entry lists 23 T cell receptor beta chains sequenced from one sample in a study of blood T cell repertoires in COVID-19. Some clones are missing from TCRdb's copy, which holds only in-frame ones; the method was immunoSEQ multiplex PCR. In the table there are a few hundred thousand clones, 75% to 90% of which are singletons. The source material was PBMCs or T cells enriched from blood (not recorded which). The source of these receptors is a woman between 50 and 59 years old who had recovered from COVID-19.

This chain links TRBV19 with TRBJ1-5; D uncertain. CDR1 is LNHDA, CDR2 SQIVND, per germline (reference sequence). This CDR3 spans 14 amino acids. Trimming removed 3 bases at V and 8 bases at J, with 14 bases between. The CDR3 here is CASSMREVGEPQHF. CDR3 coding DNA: TGTGCCAGTAGTATGAGGGAAGTGGGCGAGCCCCAGCATTTT. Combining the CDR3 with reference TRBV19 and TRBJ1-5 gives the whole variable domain DGGITQSPKYLFRKEGQNVTLSCEQNLNHDAMYWYRQDPGQGLRLIYYSQIVNDFQKGDIAEGYSVSREKKESFPLTVTSAQKNPTAFYLCASSMREVGEPQHFGDGTRLSIL.

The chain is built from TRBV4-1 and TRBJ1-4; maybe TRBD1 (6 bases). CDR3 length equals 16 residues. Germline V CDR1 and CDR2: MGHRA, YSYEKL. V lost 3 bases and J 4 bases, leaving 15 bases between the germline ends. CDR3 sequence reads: CASSQGAGQINEKLFF. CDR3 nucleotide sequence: TGCGCCAGCAGCCAGGGGGCCGGACAGATTAATGAAAAACTGTTTTTT.

The CDR3 DNA sequence: TGTGCCAGCTCATCTGGACAGGGGTTATTCGGTGGCTACACCTTC. Its protein product is CASSSGQGLFGGYTF. The chain couples TRBV18 to TRBJ1-2, with TRBD1 identical over 9 bases. The length of the CDR3 is 15 residues. The V gene's germline CDR1 is KGHSH and CDR2 LQKENI. The trim removed 5 bases at V and 7 bases at J, leaving 11 bases unmatched.

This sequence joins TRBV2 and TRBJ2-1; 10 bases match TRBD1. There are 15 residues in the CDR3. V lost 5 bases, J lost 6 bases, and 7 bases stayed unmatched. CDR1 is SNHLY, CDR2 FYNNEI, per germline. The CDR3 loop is CASSNRDRGLNEQFF. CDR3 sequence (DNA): TGTGCCAGCAGTAACCGGGACAGGGGTCTCAATGAGCAGTTCTTC. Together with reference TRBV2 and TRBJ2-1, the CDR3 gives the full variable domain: EPEVTQTPSHQVTQMGQEVILRCVPISNHLYFYWYRQILGQKVEFLVSFYNNEISEKSEIFDDQFSVERPDGSNFTLKIRSTKLEDSAMYFCASSNRDRGLNEQFFGPGTRLTVL.

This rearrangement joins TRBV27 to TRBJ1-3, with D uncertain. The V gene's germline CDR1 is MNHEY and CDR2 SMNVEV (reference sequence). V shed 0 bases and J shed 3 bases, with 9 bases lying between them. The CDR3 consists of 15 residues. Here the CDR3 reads CASSLSLAFGNTIYF. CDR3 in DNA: TGTGCCAGCAGTTTATCTCTCGCGTTTGGAAACACCATATATTTT.

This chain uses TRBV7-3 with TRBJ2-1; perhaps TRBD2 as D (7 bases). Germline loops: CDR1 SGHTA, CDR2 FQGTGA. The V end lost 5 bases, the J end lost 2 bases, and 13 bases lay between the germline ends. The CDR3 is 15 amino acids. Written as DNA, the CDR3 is TGTGCCAGCAGCACCCTAGGGGGGGCCTACAATGAGCAGTTCTTC. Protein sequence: CASSTLGGAYNEQFF.

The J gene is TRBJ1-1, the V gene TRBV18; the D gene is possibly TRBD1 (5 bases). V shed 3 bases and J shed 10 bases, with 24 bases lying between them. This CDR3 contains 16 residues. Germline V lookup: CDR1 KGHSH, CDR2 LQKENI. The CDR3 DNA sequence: TGTGCCAGCTCACCCCTCGGGGGGACGGCGAGGCCGGGAGCTTTCTTT. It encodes CASSPLGGTARPGAFF. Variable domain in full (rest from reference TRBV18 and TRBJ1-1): NAGVMQNPRHLVRRRGQEARLRCSPMKGHSHVYWYRQLPEEGLKFMVYLQKENIIDESGMPKERFSAEFPKEGPSILRIQQVVRGDSAAYFCASSPLGGTARPGAFFGQGTRLTVV.

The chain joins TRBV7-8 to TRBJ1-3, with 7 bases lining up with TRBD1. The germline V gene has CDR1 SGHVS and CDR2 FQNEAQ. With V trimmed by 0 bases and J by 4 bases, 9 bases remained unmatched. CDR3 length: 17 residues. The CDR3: CASSLAADRVSGNTIYF. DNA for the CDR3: TGTGCCAGCAGCTTAGCGGCAGACAGGGTCTCCGGAAACACCATATATTTT.

As DNA, the CDR3 is TGTGCCAGCAGTAAAACCGGGACAGGGGTTGTACTCGGCCAAGAGACCCAGTACTTC. It translates to CASSKTGTGVVLGQETQYF. The gene calls are TRBV27 and TRBJ2-5; 10 bases fit TRBD1. CDR1 is MNHEY, CDR2 SMNVEV, per germline (reference sequence). Trimming removed 5 bases from V and 1 base from J; junction bases left unmatched: 16. The CDR3 sequence is 19 residues long.

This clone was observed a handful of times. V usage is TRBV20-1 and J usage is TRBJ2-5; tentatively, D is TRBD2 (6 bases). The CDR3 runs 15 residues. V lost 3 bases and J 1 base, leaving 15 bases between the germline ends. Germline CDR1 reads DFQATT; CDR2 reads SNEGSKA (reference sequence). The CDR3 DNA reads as TGCAGTGCTAGTAGCGGCAGCTCTATCCAAGAGACCCAGTACTTC. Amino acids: CSASSGSSIQETQYF.

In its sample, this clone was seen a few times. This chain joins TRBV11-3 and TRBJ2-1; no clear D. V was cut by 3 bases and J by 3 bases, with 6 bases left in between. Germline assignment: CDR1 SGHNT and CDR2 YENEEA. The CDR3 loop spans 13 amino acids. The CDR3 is CASSFPSYNEQFF. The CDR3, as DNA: TGTGCCAGCAGCTTTCCGAGCTACAATGAGCAGTTCTTC.

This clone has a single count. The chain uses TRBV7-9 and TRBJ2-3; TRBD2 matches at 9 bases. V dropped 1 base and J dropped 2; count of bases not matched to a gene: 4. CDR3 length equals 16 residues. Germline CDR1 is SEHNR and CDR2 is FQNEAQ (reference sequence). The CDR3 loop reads CASSLVAGDFTDTQYF. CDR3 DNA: TGTGCCAGCAGCTTAGTAGCGGGGGACTTCACAGATACGCAGTATTTT.

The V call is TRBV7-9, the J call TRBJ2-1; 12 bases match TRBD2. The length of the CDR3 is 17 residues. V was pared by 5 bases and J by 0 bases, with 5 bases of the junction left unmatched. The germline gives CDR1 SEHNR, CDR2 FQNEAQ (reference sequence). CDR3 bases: TGTGCCAGCAGCCCGACTAGCGGGGGCCGCTCCTACAATGAGCAGTTCTTC. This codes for CASSPTSGGRSYNEQFF.

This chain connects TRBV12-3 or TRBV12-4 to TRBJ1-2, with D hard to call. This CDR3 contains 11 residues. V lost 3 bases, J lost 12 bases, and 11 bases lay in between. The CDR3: CASSFTGLHTF. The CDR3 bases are TGTGCCAGCAGTTTTACCGGGTTGCACACCTTC.

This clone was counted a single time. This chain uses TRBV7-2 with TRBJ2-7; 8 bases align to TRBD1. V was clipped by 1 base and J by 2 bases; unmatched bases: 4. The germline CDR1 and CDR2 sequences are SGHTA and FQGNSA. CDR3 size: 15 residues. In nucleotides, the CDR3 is TGTGCCAGCAGCTTAGTACAGGGGGGACCCTACGAGCAGTACTTC. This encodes CASSLVQGGPYEQYF.

The CDR3 loop is CASSSFPANYEQYF. Here the CDR3 DNA reads TGTGCCAGCAGCTCGTTTCCTGCTAATTACGAGCAGTACTTC. This chain connects TRBV7-2 to TRBJ2-7, with no clear D. V gave up 4 bases and J gave up 4 bases, with 14 bases separating them. This CDR3 spans 14 amino acids. Germline V lookup: CDR1 SGHTA, CDR2 FQGNSA.

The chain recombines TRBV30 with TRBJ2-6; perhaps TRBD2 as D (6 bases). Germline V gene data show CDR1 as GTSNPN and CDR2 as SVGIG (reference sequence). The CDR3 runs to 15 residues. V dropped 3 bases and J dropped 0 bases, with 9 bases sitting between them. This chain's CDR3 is CAWSSGGSGANVLTF. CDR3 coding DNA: TGTGCCTGGAGCTCCGGGGGCTCTGGGGCCAACGTCCTGACTTTC.

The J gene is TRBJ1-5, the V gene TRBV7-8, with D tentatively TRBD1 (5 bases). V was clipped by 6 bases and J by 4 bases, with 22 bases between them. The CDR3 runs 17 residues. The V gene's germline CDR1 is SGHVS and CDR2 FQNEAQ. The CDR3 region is CASSPGGGRGWNQPQHF. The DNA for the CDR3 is TGTGCCAGCAGTCCCGGCGGGGGAAGGGGATGGAATCAGCCCCAGCATTTT.

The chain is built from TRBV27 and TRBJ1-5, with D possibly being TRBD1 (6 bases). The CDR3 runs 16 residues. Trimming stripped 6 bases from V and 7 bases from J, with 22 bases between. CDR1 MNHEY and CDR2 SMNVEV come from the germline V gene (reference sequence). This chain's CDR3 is CASSLGGSGGLQPQHF. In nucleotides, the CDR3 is TGTGCCAGCAGCCTCGGTGGGTCGGGGGGCCTCCAGCCCCAGCATTTT.

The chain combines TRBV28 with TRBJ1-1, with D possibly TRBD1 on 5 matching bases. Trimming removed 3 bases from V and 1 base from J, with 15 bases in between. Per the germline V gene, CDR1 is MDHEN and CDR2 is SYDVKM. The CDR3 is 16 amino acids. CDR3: CASSFPRVPWNTEAFF. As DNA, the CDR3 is TGTGCCAGCAGTTTCCCCAGGGTCCCGTGGAACACTGAAGCTTTCTTT. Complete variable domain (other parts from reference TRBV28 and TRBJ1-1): DVKVTQSSRYLVKRTGEKVFLECVQDMDHENMFWYRQDPGLGLRLIYFSYDVKMKEKGDIPEGYSVSREKKERFSLILESASTNQTSMYLCASSFPRVPWNTEAFFGQGTRLTVV.

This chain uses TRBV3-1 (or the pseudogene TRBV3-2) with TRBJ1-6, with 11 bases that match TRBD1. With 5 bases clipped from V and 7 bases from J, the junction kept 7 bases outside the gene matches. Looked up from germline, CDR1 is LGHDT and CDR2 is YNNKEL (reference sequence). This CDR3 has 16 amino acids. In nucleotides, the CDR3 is TGTGCCAGCAGCGCGGGACAGGGGGTAAGGAATTCACCCCTCCACTTT. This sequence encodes CASSAGQGVRNSPLHF.

CDR3: CAWSPGQGYSPLHF. CDR3 nucleotides: TGTGCCTGGAGTCCCGGACAGGGGTACTCACCCCTCCACTTT. The chain is built from TRBV30 and TRBJ1-6, with 9 bases that match TRBD1. V was clipped by 2 bases and J by 10 bases; unmatched bases: 6. This CDR3 contains 14 residues. Looked up from germline, CDR1 is GTSNPN and CDR2 is SVGIG (reference sequence). Combining the CDR3 with reference TRBV30 and TRBJ1-6 gives the whole variable domain SQTIHQWPATLVQPVGSPLSLECTVEGTSNPNLYWYRQAAGRGLQLLFYSVGIGQISSEVPQNLSASRPQDRQFILSSKKLLLSDSGFYLCAWSPGQGYSPLHFGNGTRLTVT.

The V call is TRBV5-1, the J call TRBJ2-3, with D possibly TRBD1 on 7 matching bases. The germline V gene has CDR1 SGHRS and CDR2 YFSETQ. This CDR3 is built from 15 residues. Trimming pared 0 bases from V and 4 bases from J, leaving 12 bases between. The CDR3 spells CASSLVQGGSDTQYF. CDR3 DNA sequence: TGCGCCAGCAGCTTGGTTCAGGGGGGCTCAGATACGCAGTATTTT.